Listed below are T cell receptor beta chains from one sample, sequenced in a study of low-dose radiotherapy and immunotherapy resistance in tumors. MiXCR, applied by TCRdb to the reads, yields one record per CDR3 protein. The table records some 52,000 distinct CDR3 sequences, 33% of them present only once. Sequences were derived from PBMCs, sampled after low-dose radiotherapy plus immunotherapy. These receptor sequences come from a male donor with rectosigmoid adenocarcinoma. Both conserved end residues are part of each CDR3. A D gene is named only where the DNA matches it firmly. Part of the rows lack a size; the others show once, few, many or a class for expanded clones.

.	.	TRBV20-1	TRBJ2-1	TGCAGTGTAACTTGGGGGGGGGCAGGTGAGCAGTTCTTC	CSVTWGGAGEQFF
.	many	TRBV11-3	TRBJ2-2	TGTGCCAGCAGCAAGACTACCACCGGGGAGCTGTTTTTT	CASSKTTTGELFF
.	many	TRBV6-2/TRBV6-3	TRBJ1-5	TGTGCCAGCAGTTACTCGACAGATAGCAATCAGCCCCAGCATTTT	CASSYSTDSNQPQHF
.	many	TRBV5-6	TRBJ2-7	TGTGCCAGCGGCAGGGAACCCTACGAGCAGTACTTC	CASGREPYEQYF
TRBD2	many	TRBV7-2	TRBJ2-1	TGTGCCAGCAGCTTAGGAGCGGGAGTGCTTAATGAGCAGTTCTTC	CASSLGAGVLNEQFF
TRBD2	.	TRBV7-8	TRBJ2-1	TGTGCCAGCAGCACAAGGACTAGCGGGCGCTTAACGAGCTCCTACAATGAGCAGTTCTTC	CASSTRTSGRLTSSYNEQFF
.	many	TRBV14	TRBJ2-7	TGTGCCAGCAGCCCTTATCAGGGGAACTCCTACGAGCAGTACTTC	CASSPYQGNSYEQYF
.	.	TRBV9	TRBJ2-2	TGTGCCAGCAGCGTAGGGGTCACCCACACCGGGGAGCTGTTTTTT	CASSVGVTHTGELFF
.	many	TRBV27	TRBJ1-5	TGTGCCAGCAGTCTTCAAGTGGATAGCAATCAGCCCCAGCATTTT	CASSLQVDSNQPQHF
.	.	TRBV6-2/TRBV6-3	TRBJ1-1	TGTGCCAGCAGTTACTCGGAGTGGTCGAACACTGAAGCTTTCTTT	CASSYSEWSNTEAFF
TRBD1	many	TRBV5-5	TRBJ2-7	TGTGCCAGCAGCTTGGCCCCAACAGGGGGCTCCTACGAGCAGTACTTC	CASSLAPTGGSYEQYF
.	many	TRBV14	TRBJ2-3	TGTGCCAGCAGCCCGGGCCGCGGCACAGATACGCAGTATTTT	CASSPGRGTDTQYF
.	many	TRBV6-2/TRBV6-3	TRBJ2-7	TGTGCCAGCAGTGATCCCACCACCTACGAGCAGTACTTC	CASSDPTTYEQYF
.	many	TRBV6-1	TRBJ1-5	TGTGCCAGCAGTATCAGTCAGGGCAATCAGCCCCAGCATTTT	CASSISQGNQPQHF
.	many	TRBV29-1	TRBJ1-1	TGCAGCGTTGAAGGTCTTTTTCAGGGTAGGGCTTTCTTT	CSVEGLFQGRAFF
.	medium-sized	TRBV2	TRBJ2-5	TGTGCCAGCAACGGCTTTGCGGCAAGTCAAGAGACCCAGTACTTC	CASNGFAASQETQYF
.	.	TRBV30	TRBJ2-5	TGTGCCTGGATAAGGCCGGGGGAAGCAGAGACCCAGTACTTC	CAWIRPGEAETQYF
.	few	TRBV25-1	TRBJ2-7	TGTGCCAGCAGTGAAGGGAGAGGGCTCGAGCAGTACTTC	CASSEGRGLEQYF
.	.	TRBV6-2/TRBV6-3	TRBJ1-5	TGTGCCAGCAGTTACGTTCCAGGATATAATCAGCCCCAGCATTTT	CASSYVPGYNQPQHF
.	many	TRBV27	TRBJ2-1	TGTGCCAGCAGTAAGAGGACAGAAGGCGCCTACAATGAGCAGTTCTTC	CASSKRTEGAYNEQFF
TRBD2	.	TRBV6-6	TRBJ2-3	TGTGCCAGCAGCCCTAGACAAGCGGGAGGGAGCACAGATACGCAGTATTTT	CASSPRQAGGSTDTQYF
.	many	TRBV19	TRBJ1-5	TGTGCCAGTAGTATCCAGGGCCTTGATCAGCCCCAGCATTTT	CASSIQGLDQPQHF